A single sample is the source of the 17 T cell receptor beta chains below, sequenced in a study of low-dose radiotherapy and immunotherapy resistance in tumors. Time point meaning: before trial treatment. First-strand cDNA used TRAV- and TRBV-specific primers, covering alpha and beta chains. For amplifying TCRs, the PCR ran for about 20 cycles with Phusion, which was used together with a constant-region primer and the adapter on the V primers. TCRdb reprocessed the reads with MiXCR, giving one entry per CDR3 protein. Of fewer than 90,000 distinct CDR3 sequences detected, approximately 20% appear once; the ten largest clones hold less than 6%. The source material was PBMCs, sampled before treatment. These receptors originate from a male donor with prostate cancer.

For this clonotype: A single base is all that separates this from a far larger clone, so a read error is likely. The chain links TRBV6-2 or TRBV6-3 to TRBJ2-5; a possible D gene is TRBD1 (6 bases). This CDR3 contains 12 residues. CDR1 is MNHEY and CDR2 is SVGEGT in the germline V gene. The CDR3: CVSGTGYETQYF. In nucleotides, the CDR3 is TGTGTCAGCGGAACAGGGTACGAGACCCAGTACTTC.

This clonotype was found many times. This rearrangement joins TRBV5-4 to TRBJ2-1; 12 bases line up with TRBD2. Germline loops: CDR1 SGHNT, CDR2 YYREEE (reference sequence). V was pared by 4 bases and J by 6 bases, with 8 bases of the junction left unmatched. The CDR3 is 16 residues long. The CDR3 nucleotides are TGTGCCAGCAGCCCACGACTAGCGGGGGCCCTCAATGAGCAGTTCTTC. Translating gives CASSPRLAGALNEQFF.

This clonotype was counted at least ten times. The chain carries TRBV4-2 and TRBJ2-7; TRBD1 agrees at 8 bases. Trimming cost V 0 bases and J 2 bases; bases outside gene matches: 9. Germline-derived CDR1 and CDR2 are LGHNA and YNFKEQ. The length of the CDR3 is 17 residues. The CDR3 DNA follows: TGTGCCAGCAGCCAAGATCTGTCGGGACAGGTCCCCTACGAGCAGTACTTC. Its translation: CASSQDLSGQVPYEQYF.

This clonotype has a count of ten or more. The CDR3 sequence: CSARGDRGLYEQYF. The CDR3 DNA reads as TGCAGTGCTAGAGGAGACAGGGGGCTTTACGAGCAGTACTTC. The gene calls are TRBV20-1 and TRBJ2-7; TRBD1 agrees at 10 bases. The germline V gene encodes CDR1 DFQATT and CDR2 SNEGSKA (reference sequence). The CDR3 runs to 14 residues. The V and J ends lost 1 base and 4 bases, in that order; junction bases with no gene match: 4.

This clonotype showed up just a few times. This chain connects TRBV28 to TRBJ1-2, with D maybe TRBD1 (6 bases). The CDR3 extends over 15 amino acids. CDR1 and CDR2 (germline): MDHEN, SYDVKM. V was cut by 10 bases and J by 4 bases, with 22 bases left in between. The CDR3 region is CATKTGGNSGYGYTF. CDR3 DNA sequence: TGTGCCACCAAGACAGGAGGGAACAGTGGCTATGGCTACACCTTC.

CDR3 DNA: TGTACCTGCAGAGACGGACAGGGAAAGTTTCGCGAGCAGTACTTC. Translation gives CTCRDGQGKFREQYF. The chain couples TRBV3-1 to TRBJ2-7; 8 bases are a match to TRBD1. The CDR3 has 15 amino acids. Germline assignment: CDR1 LGHDT and CDR2 YNNKEL (reference sequence).

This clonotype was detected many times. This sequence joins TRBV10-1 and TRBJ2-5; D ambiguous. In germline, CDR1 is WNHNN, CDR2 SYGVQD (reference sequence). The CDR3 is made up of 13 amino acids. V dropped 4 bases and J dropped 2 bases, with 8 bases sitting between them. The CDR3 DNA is TGCGCCAGCAGTGTTACTACACAAGAGACCCAGTACTTC. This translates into CASSVTTQETQYF.

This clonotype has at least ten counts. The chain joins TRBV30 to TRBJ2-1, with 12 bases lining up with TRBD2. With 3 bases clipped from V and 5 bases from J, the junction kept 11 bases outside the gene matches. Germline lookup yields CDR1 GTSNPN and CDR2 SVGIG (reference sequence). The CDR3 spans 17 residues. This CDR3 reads CAWRESMGLAGHNEQFF. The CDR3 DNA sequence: TGTGCCTGGAGAGAAAGTATGGGACTAGCGGGCCACAATGAGCAGTTCTTC.

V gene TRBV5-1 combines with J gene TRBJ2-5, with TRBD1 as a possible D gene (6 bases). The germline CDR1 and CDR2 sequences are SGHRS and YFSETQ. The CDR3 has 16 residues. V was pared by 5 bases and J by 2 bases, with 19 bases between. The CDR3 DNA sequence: TGCGCCAGCAGTCGGTTTCCTAGGACAGCACAAGAGACCCAGTACTTC. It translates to CASSRFPRTAQETQYF.

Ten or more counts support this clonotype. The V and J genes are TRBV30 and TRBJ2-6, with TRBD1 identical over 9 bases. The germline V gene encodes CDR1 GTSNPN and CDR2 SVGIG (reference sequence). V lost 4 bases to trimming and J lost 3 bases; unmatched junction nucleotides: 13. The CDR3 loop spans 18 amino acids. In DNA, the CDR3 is TGTGCCTGGAATAGGTTATGGACAGGGGCTATTGGGGCCAACGTCCTGACTTTC. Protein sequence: CAWNRLWTGAIGANVLTF.

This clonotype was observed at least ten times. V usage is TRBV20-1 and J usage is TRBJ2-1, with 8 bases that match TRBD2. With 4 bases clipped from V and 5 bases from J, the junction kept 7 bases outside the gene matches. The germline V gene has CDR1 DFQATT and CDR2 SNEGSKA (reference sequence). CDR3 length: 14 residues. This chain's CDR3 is CSANPQRGNNEQFF. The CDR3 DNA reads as TGCAGTGCTAACCCCCAGCGGGGGAACAATGAGCAGTTCTTC.

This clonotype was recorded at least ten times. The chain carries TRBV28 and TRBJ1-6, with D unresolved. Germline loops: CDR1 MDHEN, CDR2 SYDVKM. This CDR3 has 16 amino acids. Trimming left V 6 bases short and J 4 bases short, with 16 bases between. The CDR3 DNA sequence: TGTGCCAGCAGGACTTCGACGGCCCAATATAATTCACCCCTCCACTTT. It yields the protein CASRTSTAQYNSPLHF. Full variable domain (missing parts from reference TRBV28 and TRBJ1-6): DVKVTQSSRYLVKRTGEKVFLECVQDMDHENMFWYRQDPGLGLRLIYFSYDVKMKEKGDIPEGYSVSREKKERFSLILESASTNQTSMYLCASRTSTAQYNSPLHFGNGTRLTVT.

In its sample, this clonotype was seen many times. CDR3 in amino acids: CASSFSGADEKLFF. CDR3 nucleotide sequence: TGTGCCAGCAGTTTTTCGGGGGCAGACGAAAAACTGTTTTTT. V usage is TRBV28 and J usage is TRBJ1-4; the D gene is possibly TRBD1 (6 bases). Germline CDR1 and CDR2: MDHEN and SYDVKM. CDR3 length: 14 residues. The V end lost 3 bases, the J end lost 8 bases, and 13 bases lay between the germline ends.

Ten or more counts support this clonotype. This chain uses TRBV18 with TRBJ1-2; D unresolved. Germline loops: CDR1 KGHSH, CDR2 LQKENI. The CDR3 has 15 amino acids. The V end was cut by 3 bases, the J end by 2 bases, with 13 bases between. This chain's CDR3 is CASSPVTAGNYGYTF. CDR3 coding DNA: TGTGCCAGCTCACCCGTAACGGCCGGCAACTATGGCTACACCTTC. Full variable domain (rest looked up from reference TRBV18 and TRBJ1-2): NAGVMQNPRHLVRRRGQEARLRCSPMKGHSHVYWYRQLPEEGLKFMVYLQKENIIDESGMPKERFSAEFPKEGPSILRIQQVVRGDSAAYFCASSPVTAGNYGYTFGSGTRLTVV.

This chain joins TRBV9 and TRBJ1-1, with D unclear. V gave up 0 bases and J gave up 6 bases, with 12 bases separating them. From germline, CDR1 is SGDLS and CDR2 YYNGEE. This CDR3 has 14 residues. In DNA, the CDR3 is TGTGCCAGCAGCGTAGGCACCGTCGGCGCTGAAGCTTTCTTT. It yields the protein CASSVGTVGAEAFF.

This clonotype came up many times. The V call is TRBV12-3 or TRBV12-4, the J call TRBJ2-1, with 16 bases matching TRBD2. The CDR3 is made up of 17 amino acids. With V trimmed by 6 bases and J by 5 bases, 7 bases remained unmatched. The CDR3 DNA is TGTGCCAGCAGCCTTGGGACTAGCGGGGGGGTACACAATGAGCAGTTCTTC. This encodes CASSLGTSGGVHNEQFF.

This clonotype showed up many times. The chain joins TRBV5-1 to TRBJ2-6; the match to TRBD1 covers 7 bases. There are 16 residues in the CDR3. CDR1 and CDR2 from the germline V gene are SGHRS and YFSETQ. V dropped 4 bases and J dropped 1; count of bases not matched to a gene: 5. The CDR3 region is CASSPTGISGANVLTF. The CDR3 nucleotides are TGCGCCAGCAGCCCGACAGGGATTTCTGGGGCCAACGTCCTGACTTTC.